This passage covers 32 T cell receptor beta chains from one sample sequenced in a study of human T cells and chemical hapten exposure. Specified time point: patch test 1, 2 weeks after DPC sensitization. Treatment reported: therapeutic diphenylcyclopropenone sensitization with weekly scalp DPC. A single record per CDR3 protein comes from TCRdb applying MiXCR to the RACE reads. Seen here are 300,000 to 450,000 distinct CDR3 sequences, approximately 5.1% observed once, and the top ten hold about 2.2%. The material sequenced was whole blood, taken in connection with sensitization to the hapten diphenylcyclopropenone (DPC). Receptors were obtained from a woman aged 50 to 65 with alopecia areata. Some clones in this sample may be carry-over from other donors' samples.

The genes are TRBV27 and TRBJ2-4; 7 positions agree with TRBD1. Trimming removed 7 bases from V and 6 bases from J; junction bases left unmatched: 6. CDR3 size: 13 residues. Germline CDR1 MNHEY, CDR2 SMNVEV (reference sequence). The CDR3 reads CASKQGNVNIQYF. The CDR3, as DNA: TGTGCCAGCAAACAGGGGAACGTAAACATTCAGTACTTC.

This clonotype occurred many times. This chain connects TRBV10-3 to TRBJ2-2; TRBD2 aligns across 13 bases. The CDR3 has 15 residues. Germline V gives CDR1 ENHRY, CDR2 SYGVKD. V shed 6 bases and J 6 bases; nucleotides not matched to a gene: 4. CDR3 DNA sequence: TGTGCCATCAGACTAGCGGGAGGGCCCGCCGGGGAGCTGTTTTTT. This codes for CAIRLAGGPAGELFF.

The chain has TRBV27 and TRBJ1-6; a possible D gene is TRBD1 (5 bases). The germline V gene encodes CDR1 MNHEY and CDR2 SMNVEV (reference sequence). This CDR3 is 13 amino acids long. Trimming took 6 bases from V and 9 from J, leaving 12 bases between them. This CDR3 is CASRGDGISPLHF. The CDR3 region has the DNA TGTGCCAGCAGAGGGGACGGTATTTCACCCCTCCACTTT.

The chain is built from TRBV3-1 and TRBJ2-1, with D possibly matching TRBD2 (6 bases). The CDR3 extends over 13 amino acids. Germline V gene lookup returns CDR1 LGHDT and CDR2 YNNKEL (reference sequence). V gave up 6 bases and J gave up 6 bases, with 12 bases separating them. The chain's CDR3 is CASRAGLTNEQFF. CDR3 nucleotide sequence: TGTGCCAGCAGGGCGGGACTCACCAATGAGCAGTTCTTC.

This clonotype has a count of ten or more. This rearrangement joins TRBV2 to TRBJ2-7; 7 bases map to TRBD2. The ends lost 10 bases at V and 1 base at J; junction bases unmatched: 4. This CDR3 is 12 amino acids long. Germline values: CDR1 SNHLY, CDR2 FYNNEI. The CDR3 coding sequence is TGTGCCATTAAGCGGGGTTCCTACGAGCAGTACTTC. Translated, it gives CAIKRGSYEQYF.

This clonotype was counted a few times. J is TRBJ1-1 and V is TRBV5-6, with TRBD1 as a possible D gene (5 bases). CDR1 SGHDT and CDR2 YYEEEE come from the germline V gene. The CDR3 consists of 16 residues. Trimming cost V 2 bases and J 4 bases, with 18 bases left between them. Here the CDR3 DNA reads TGTGCCAGCAGCTTCGGACAAGGCCTCCTAGGCACTGAAGCTTTCTTT. Amino acid sequence: CASSFGQGLLGTEAFF.

This clonotype appeared many times. The chain employs TRBV7-9 and TRBJ1-5; 10 nucleotides line up with TRBD1. V lost 4 bases to trimming and J lost 7 bases; unmatched junction nucleotides: 10. CDR1 and CDR2 from the germline V gene are SEHNR and FQNEAQ (reference sequence). This CDR3 has 16 amino acids. CDR3 sequence: CASSSTGGWPIQPQHF. Here the CDR3 DNA reads TGTGCCAGCAGCTCGACAGGGGGCTGGCCGATCCAGCCCCAGCATTTT. Supplemented by reference TRBV7-9 and TRBJ1-5, the full variable domain reads DTGVSQNPRHKITKRGQNVTFRCDPISEHNRLYWYRQTLGQGPEFLTYFQNEAQLEKSRLLSDRFSAERPKGSFSTLEIQRTEQGDSAMYLCASSSTGGWPIQPQHFGDGTRLSIL.

This clonotype was picked up many times. The J gene is TRBJ2-1, the V gene TRBV24-1; D might be TRBD1 or TRBD2, each matching 5 bases. Per germline, CDR1 KGHDR and CDR2 SFDVKD. CDR3 size: 12 residues. Trimming cost V 5 bases and J 12 bases, with 13 bases left between them. The DNA for the CDR3 is TGTGCCACCAGTGGTCCAGGGAGTGGGCAGTTCTTC. This gives the protein CATSGPGSGQFF.

The chain employs TRBV9 and TRBJ2-3, with 8 bases fitting TRBD2. Germline trimming cut 1 base from V and 1 base from J; bases unmatched to any gene: 2. Germline CDR1 and CDR2: SGDLS and YYNGEE. The CDR3 has 15 amino acids. The CDR3 nucleotides are TGTGCCAGCAGCGTAAGTAGCGGGGGCACAGATACGCAGTATTTT. This codes for CASSVSSGGTDTQYF.

This clonotype was seen repeatedly, ten times or more. The chain is built from TRBV25-1 and TRBJ1-6, with D unresolved. CDR1 and CDR2 from the germline V gene are MGHDK and SYGVNS. Trimming pared 6 bases from V and 6 bases from J, leaving 6 bases between. The CDR3 is made up of 12 amino acids. The CDR3: CASRDTNSPLHF. CDR3 nucleotides: TGTGCCAGCAGGGATACTAATTCACCCCTCCACTTT.

This clonotype was detected many times. V usage is TRBV30 and J usage is TRBJ1-2; D not certain. This CDR3 has 12 amino acids. The V and J ends lost 2 bases and 1 base respectively, with 5 bases between them. CDR1 and CDR2 (germline): GTSNPN, SVGIG (reference sequence). This CDR3 reads CAWSSSNYGYTF. CDR3 in DNA: TGTGCCTGGAGTTCCAGTAACTATGGCTACACCTTC.

The chain joins TRBV20-1 to TRBJ2-7; 7 positions agree with TRBD1. The V gene's germline CDR1 is DFQATT and CDR2 SNEGSKA (reference sequence). The V and J ends lost 6 bases and 4 bases, in that order; junction bases with no gene match: 21. There are 17 residues in the CDR3. In DNA, the CDR3 is TGCAGTGCCGCTGGGCTATACAGGGGTGAAGTATATTACGAGCAGTACTTC. Its translation is CSAAGLYRGEVYYEQYF.

Here the CDR3 reads CASSQGGIEAFF. The CDR3, as DNA: TGTGCCAGCAGCCAAGGGGGGATTGAAGCTTTCTTT. The chain is built from TRBV14 and TRBJ1-1, with D maybe TRBD1 (5 bases). The CDR3 loop spans 12 amino acids. With 1 base removed from V and 7 bases from J, the gap between germline ends came to 7 bases. Germline V gives CDR1 SGHDN, CDR2 FVKESK. Using reference TRBV14 and TRBJ1-1 for the parts outside the CDR3, the full variable domain is EAGVTQFPSHSVIEKGQTVTLRCDPISGHDNLYWYRRVMGKEIKFLLHFVKESKQDESGMPNNRFLAERTGGTYSTLKVQPAELEDSGVYFCASSQGGIEAFFGQGTRLTVV.

The rearrangement joins TRBV5-1 to TRBJ1-1; 7 bases line up with TRBD1. Germline values: CDR1 SGHRS, CDR2 YFSETQ. Trimming took 1 base from V and 4 from J; bases not matched to a gene: 7. The CDR3 contains 15 residues. CDR3 DNA: TGCGCCAGCAGCTTGAGTAGGGGGCTGGGCACTGAAGCTTTCTTT. This gives the protein CASSLSRGLGTEAFF.

The chain carries TRBV2 and TRBJ2-6, with D unresolved. V lost 4 bases, J lost 0 bases, and 16 bases lay in between. The CDR3 is 18 amino acids. CDR1 SNHLY and CDR2 FYNNEI come from the germline V gene. CDR3 loop: CASSVPDYRVSGANVLTF. The CDR3, as DNA: TGTGCCAGCAGTGTACCGGATTATAGGGTCTCTGGGGCCAACGTCCTGACTTTC.

This clonotype was observed at least ten times. The chain recombines TRBV12-3 or TRBV12-4 with TRBJ2-7, with a weak D call TRBD1 (6 bases). V was shortened by 2 bases and J by 6 bases, with 11 bases between the two germline ends. The CDR3 sequence is 13 residues long. The chain's CDR3 is CASSLSVGGEQYF. In nucleotides, the CDR3 is TGTGCCAGCAGTTTAAGTGTAGGGGGCGAGCAGTACTTC.

This clonotype has a count of ten or more. The chain links TRBV7-9 to TRBJ1-2; the D gene is possibly TRBD1 (6 bases). The CDR3 runs to 14 residues. Per the germline V gene, CDR1 is SEHNR and CDR2 is FQNEAQ (reference sequence). V was trimmed by 4 bases and J by 6 bases, leaving 15 bases between them. The CDR3 region is CASSSAGQENGYTF. CDR3 in DNA: TGTGCCAGCAGCTCCGCGGGACAAGAAAATGGCTACACCTTC.

The genes are TRBV4-3 and TRBJ2-1; a possible D gene is TRBD2 (6 bases). The CDR3 covers 13 residues. V dropped 2 bases and J dropped 7 bases, with 9 bases sitting between them. Germline assignment: CDR1 LGHNA and CDR2 YSLEER. CDR3: CASSQYGRNEQFF. CDR3 coding DNA: TGCGCCAGCAGCCAATACGGGAGAAATGAGCAGTTCTTC.

In DNA, the CDR3 is TGTGCCAGCAGCTCCCGGACAGAGCCCTACGAGCAGTACTTC. Translating gives CASSSRTEPYEQYF. The chain has TRBV13 and TRBJ2-7, with D tentatively TRBD1 (6 bases). The CDR3 sequence is 14 residues long. V was pared by 4 bases and J by 2 bases, with 12 bases between. From germline, CDR1 is PRHDT and CDR2 FYEKMQ (reference sequence).

This clonotype appeared a few times. The CDR3 region has the DNA TGTGCCAGCAGCAACCCTAGCGGGGGCCCCAGCAATGAGCAGTTCTTC. Its protein product is CASSNPSGGPSNEQFF. The chain is built from TRBV5-6 and TRBJ2-1; TRBD2 matches 10 bases. V shed 4 bases, J shed 6 bases, and the junction held 10 bases outside the gene matches. Germline V gene sequence: CDR1 SGHDT, CDR2 YYEEEE. The CDR3 sequence is 16 residues long. The full variable domain, its missing parts supplied by reference TRBV5-6 and TRBJ2-1, is DAGVTQSPTHLIKTRGQQVTLRCSPKSGHDTVSWYQQALGQGPQFIFQYYEEEERQRGNFPDRFSGHQFPNYSSELNVNALLLGDSALYLCASSNPSGGPSNEQFFGPGTRLTVL.

This clonotype has at least ten counts. The chain combines TRBV3-1 with TRBJ1-1; possibly TRBD1 for D (5 bases). V was clipped by 0 bases and J by 1 base, with 18 bases between them. The CDR3 consists of 18 residues. Germline V CDR1 and CDR2: LGHDT, YNNKEL (reference sequence). The CDR3 nucleotides are TGTGCCAGCAGCCAAGATTGGCCGGGGGGAGCAAAGAACACTGAAGCTTTCTTT. It is translated as CASSQDWPGGAKNTEAFF.

The V gene is TRBV7-9, the J gene TRBJ1-1; D gene uncertain. Deletions cut 1 base from V and 5 bases from J, with 17 bases between. The germline V gene encodes CDR1 SEHNR and CDR2 FQNEAQ (reference sequence). The CDR3 sequence is 16 residues long. CDR3 coding DNA: TGTGCCAGCAGCTTAGACCTGACTGGGAAGAGTACTGAAGCTTTCTTT. This encodes CASSLDLTGKSTEAFF. Combining the CDR3 with reference TRBV7-9 and TRBJ1-1 gives the whole variable domain DTGVSQNPRHKITKRGQNVTFRCDPISEHNRLYWYRQTLGQGPEFLTYFQNEAQLEKSRLLSDRFSAERPKGSFSTLEIQRTEQGDSAMYLCASSLDLTGKSTEAFFGQGTRLTVV.

Ten or more counts support this clonotype. J is TRBJ1-2 and V is TRBV7-2, with 7 positions matching TRBD1. The length of the CDR3 is 14 residues. V lost 1 base to trimming and J lost 4 bases; unmatched junction nucleotides: 3. Per germline, CDR1 SGHTA and CDR2 FQGNSA. This chain's CDR3 is CASSLEQGGYGYTF. CDR3 in DNA: TGTGCCAGCAGCTTAGAGCAGGGGGGCTATGGCTACACCTTC.

The chain has TRBV7-3 and TRBJ1-1, with D perhaps TRBD1 (5 bases). Germline V CDR1 and CDR2: SGHTA, FQGTGA. With 4 bases removed from V and 7 bases from J, the gap between germline ends came to 16 bases. The CDR3 has 14 residues. CDR3 sequence: CASSSNRGPLEAFF. CDR3 sequence (DNA): TGTGCCAGCAGCTCGAACCGGGGCCCCCTTGAAGCTTTCTTT.

This clonotype appeared many times. The chain is built from TRBV20-1 and TRBJ1-6; no definite D call. Germline CDR1 is DFQATT and CDR2 is SNEGSKA (reference sequence). This CDR3 is built from 13 residues. V was shortened by 1 base and J by 6 bases, with 7 bases between the two germline ends. The CDR3 region is CSARGQSNSPLHF. CDR3 nucleotide sequence: TGCAGTGCTAGAGGGCAGTCTAATTCACCCCTCCACTTT.

This sequence joins TRBV24-1 and TRBJ1-4; D is uncertain. Between the trimmed V and J ends, which lost 9 bases and 0 bases, there was a span of 13 bases. CDR1 and CDR2 from the germline V gene are KGHDR and SFDVKD. This CDR3 is built from 15 residues. The CDR3 protein is CATGDGATTNEKLFF. The CDR3 DNA is TGTGCCACCGGCGACGGCGCGACAACTAATGAAAAACTGTTTTTT.

There are a few counts of this clonotype. The chain is built from TRBV7-6 and TRBJ1-6, with D perhaps matching TRBD1 (6 bases). With 5 bases removed from V and 4 bases from J, the gap between germline ends came to 12 bases. The CDR3 spans 15 residues. CDR1 is SGHVS and CDR2 is FNYEAQ in the germline V gene. The CDR3 nucleotides are TGTGCCAGCAGCCCAGGGGCGGGTTATAATTCACCCCTCCACTTT. It translates to CASSPGAGYNSPLHF.

This clonotype has at least ten counts. The chain links TRBV7-9 to TRBJ1-2; weak D call: TRBD1 (6 bases). Germline V gene data show CDR1 as SEHNR and CDR2 as FQNEAQ (reference sequence). Trimming pared 5 bases from V and 5 bases from J, leaving 15 bases between. The CDR3 spans 14 residues. The DNA for the CDR3 is TGTGCCAGCAGCGGGGACATGGAGAATTATGGCTACACCTTC. It codes for CASSGDMENYGYTF.

This clonotype was counted between two and nine times. This rearrangement joins TRBV13 to TRBJ1-2; D perhaps matches TRBD1 (5 bases). Trimming took 2 bases from V and 4 from J, leaving 14 bases between them. Germline lookup yields CDR1 PRHDT and CDR2 FYEKMQ (reference sequence). The CDR3 extends over 15 amino acids. The CDR3 sequence is CASSLIQVAPYGYTF. The CDR3 DNA sequence: TGTGCCAGCAGCTTAATACAGGTGGCCCCCTATGGCTACACCTTC.

In this sample, this clonotype turned up many times. The chain combines TRBV7-2 with TRBJ1-2; D call uncertain. Germline lookup yields CDR1 SGHTA and CDR2 FQGNSA. The CDR3 is 14 residues long. V lost 5 bases, J lost 4 bases, and 14 bases lay in between. The CDR3 DNA sequence: TGTGCCAGCAGCCCACCCCAGGTCTCCTATGGCTACACCTTC. It encodes CASSPPQVSYGYTF. The variable domain in full, completed from reference TRBV7-2 and TRBJ1-2, reads GAGVSQSPSNKVTEKGKDVELRCDPISGHTALYWYRQSLGQGLEFLIYFQGNSAPDKSGLPSDRFSAERTGGSVSTLTIQRTQQEDSAVYLCASSPPQVSYGYTFGSGTRLTVV.

This clonotype was detected ten times or more. The genes are TRBV28 and TRBJ2-7; tentative D call: TRBD1 (5 bases). From germline, CDR1 is MDHEN and CDR2 SYDVKM. CDR3 length: 14 residues. The germline V and J ends were trimmed by 2 bases and 1 base, with 9 bases remaining between them. For the CDR3, the DNA is TGTGCCAGCAGTTTAAGGGGCGAGTCCTACGAGCAGTACTTC. This translates into CASSLRGESYEQYF.

This clonotype was picked up many times. An end of the junction differs from the germline gene, which may be a read error. The chain joins TRBV27 to TRBJ2-1; D unclear. From germline, CDR1 is MNHEY and CDR2 SMNVEV (reference sequence). The CDR3 is 14 residues long. The CDR3 nucleotides read TGTGCCAGCAGTTTCTCGGGCTCCTTCAATGAGCAGTTCTTC. Translated: CASSFSGSFNEQFF.